This T cell receptor beta chain was identified in a study of persistence of HIV-infected CD4 T cells. Germline V gene lookup returns CDR1 MNHEY and CDR2 SVGAGI. The length of the CDR3 is 12 residues. V lost 8 bases and J 0 bases, leaving 5 bases between the germline ends. Anti-CD3/anti-CD28 beads served as a nonspecific positive control stimulus. Sorting of responding CD4+ T cells relied on upregulated CD40 ligand together with CD69. A word on this clone: The antigen remains undetermined. Different DNA sequences within this sample yield the same CDR3.

Sequencing used immunoSEQ version 4 in survey mode. Here immunoSEQ multiplex PCR was the method, and the copy in TCRdb shows in-frame clones only, minus some. Of around 40,000 clones listed, approximately 88% were seen once; the top ten hold 0.95% to 1.1%. This sample comprised CD4+ T cells sorted from PBMCs after approximately 18-hour stimulation, obtained from a patient who received antiretroviral therapy. The rearrangement joins TRBV6-5 to TRBJ1-3; D is unclear. The sequence was collected from an adult man with HIV who was CMV-seropositive. The CDR3 protein is CASLSSGNTIYF. The CDR3 DNA reads TGTGCCAGCTTGAGCTCTGGAAACACCATATATTTT.